The entry below describes one T cell receptor beta chain. The repertoire was sequenced with immunoSEQ multiplex PCR; TCRdb's copy has only in-frame clones and lacks some. The data hold around 130,000 clones, with around 87% observed a single time. The data stem from a study of blood T cell repertoires in COVID-19. Trimming removed 2 bases from V and 2 bases from J, with 8 bases in between. The CDR3 is 14 residues long. CDR1 and CDR2 (germline): SGHRS, YFSETQ. The chain uses TRBV5-1 and TRBJ2-1; D might be TRBD2 (6 bases). The clonotype originates from a human donor in a cohort sampled during active COVID-19. Sequencing was performed on peripheral blood. The CDR3 protein is CASSFPGAYNEQFF. In nucleotides, the CDR3 is TGCGCCAGCAGCTTCCCGGGGGCCTACAATGAGCAGTTCTTC. Combining the CDR3 with reference TRBV5-1 and TRBJ2-1 gives the whole variable domain KAGVTQTPRYLIKTRGQQVTLSCSPISGHRSVSWYQQTPGQGLQFLFEYFSETQRNKGNFPGRFSGRQFSNSRSEMNVSTLELGDSALYLCASSFPGAYNEQFFGPGTRLTVL.